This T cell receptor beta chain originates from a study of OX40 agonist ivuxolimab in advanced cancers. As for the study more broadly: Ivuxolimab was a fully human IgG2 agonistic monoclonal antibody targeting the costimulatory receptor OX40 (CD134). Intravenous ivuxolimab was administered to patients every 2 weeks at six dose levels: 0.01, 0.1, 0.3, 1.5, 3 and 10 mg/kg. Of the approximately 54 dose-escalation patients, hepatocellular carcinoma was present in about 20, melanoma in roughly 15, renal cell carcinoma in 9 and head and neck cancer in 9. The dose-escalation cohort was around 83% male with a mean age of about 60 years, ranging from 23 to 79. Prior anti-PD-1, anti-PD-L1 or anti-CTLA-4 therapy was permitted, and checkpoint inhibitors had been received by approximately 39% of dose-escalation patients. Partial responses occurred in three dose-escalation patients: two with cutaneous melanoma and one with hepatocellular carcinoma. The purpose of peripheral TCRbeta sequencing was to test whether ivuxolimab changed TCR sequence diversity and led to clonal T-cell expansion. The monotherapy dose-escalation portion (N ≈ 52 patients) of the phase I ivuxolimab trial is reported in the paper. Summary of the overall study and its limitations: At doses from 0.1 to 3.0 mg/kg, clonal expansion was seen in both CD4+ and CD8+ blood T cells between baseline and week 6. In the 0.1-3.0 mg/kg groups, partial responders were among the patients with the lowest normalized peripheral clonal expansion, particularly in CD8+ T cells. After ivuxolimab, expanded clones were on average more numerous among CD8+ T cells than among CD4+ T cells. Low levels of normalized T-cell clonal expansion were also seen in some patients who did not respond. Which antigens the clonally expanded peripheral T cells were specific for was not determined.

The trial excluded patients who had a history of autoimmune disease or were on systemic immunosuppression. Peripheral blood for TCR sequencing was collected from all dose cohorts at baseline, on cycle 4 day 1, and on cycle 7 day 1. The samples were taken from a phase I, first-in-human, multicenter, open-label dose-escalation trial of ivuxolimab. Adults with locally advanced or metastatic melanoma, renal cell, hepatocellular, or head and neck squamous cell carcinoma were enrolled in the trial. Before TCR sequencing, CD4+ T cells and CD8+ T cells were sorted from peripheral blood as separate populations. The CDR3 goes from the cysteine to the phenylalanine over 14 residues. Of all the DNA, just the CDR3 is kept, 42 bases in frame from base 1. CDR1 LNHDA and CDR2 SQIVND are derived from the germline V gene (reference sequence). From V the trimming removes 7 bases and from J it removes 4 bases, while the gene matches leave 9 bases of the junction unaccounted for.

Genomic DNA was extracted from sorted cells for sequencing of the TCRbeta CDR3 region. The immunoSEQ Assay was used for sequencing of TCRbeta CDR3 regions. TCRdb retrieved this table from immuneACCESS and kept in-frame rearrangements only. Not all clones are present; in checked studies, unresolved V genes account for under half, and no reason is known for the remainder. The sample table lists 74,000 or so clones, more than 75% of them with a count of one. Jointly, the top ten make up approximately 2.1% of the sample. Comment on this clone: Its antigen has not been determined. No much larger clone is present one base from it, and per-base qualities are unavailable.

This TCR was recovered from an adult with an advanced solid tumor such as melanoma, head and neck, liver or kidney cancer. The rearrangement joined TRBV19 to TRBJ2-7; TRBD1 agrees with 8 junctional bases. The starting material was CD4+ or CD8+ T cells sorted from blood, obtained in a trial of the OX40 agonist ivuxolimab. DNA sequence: TGTGCCAGTACGGTTGGGCAGGGGGCGTACGAGCAGTACTTC. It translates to CASTVGQGAYEQYF.